The entry that follows covers one T cell receptor beta chain sequence. Antigen specificity is unknown. This specimen comes from a study of post-analysis software for immune sequencing data. Whole-study context: Clinical courses comprised relapsing-remitting, secondary progressive and progressive-relapsing multiple sclerosis.

The TCR beta cDNA libraries carried unique molecular identifiers. A single record per CDR3 protein comes from TCRdb applying MiXCR to the PCR reads. The sample carries 700,000 to 900,000 distinct CDR3 sequences, 40% to 55% recorded once. Findings of the study overall: Relative to controls, patients had 4 or 5 TRBV segments at higher frequency, with TRBV5-6, TRBV5-1 and TRBV20-1 among these. Significantly decreased normalized Chao1 diversity was recorded for multiple sclerosis patients relative to controls.

Germline values: CDR1 SGHTA, CDR2 FQGNSA. This CDR3 spans 15 amino acids. V dropped 6 bases and J dropped 2; count of bases not matched to a gene: 5. The material sequenced was blood. The chain has TRBV7-2 and TRBJ2-2; 8 bases fit TRBD1. This sequence was found in a girl aged 5 to 17 with multiple sclerosis. CDR3 in DNA: TGTGCCAGCAGGAAGGACAGGGCCAACACCGGGGAGCTGTTTTTT. This encodes CASRKDRANTGELFF.